One T cell receptor beta chain is described in this entry. The target antigen is unknown. The CDR3 runs 15 residues. The J segment lost 7 bases and the V segment lost 0 bases, leaving 8 bases of the junction unmatched. Germline CDR1 and CDR2: LNHDA and SQIVND (reference sequence). This record comes from a study of post-analysis software for immune sequencing data. The authors incorporated unique molecular identifiers into the TCR beta cDNA libraries. Each CDR3 protein gets one entry after TCRdb re-called the PCR reads with MiXCR. The table includes 800,000 to 950,000 distinct CDR3 sequences, 53% detected once. Findings and caveats of the study: Comparison of patients with controls showed five TRBV segments more frequent in patients, TRBV5-6, TRBV5-1 and TRBV20-1 among them. Batch-matched samples strongly co-clustered by F measure.

The chain uses TRBV19 and TRBJ1-2; the match to TRBD1 covers 7 bases. The source of this sequence is a girl between 5 and 17 years old with multiple sclerosis. The specimen was blood. The CDR3 spells CASSIDTGTVTGYTF. The CDR3 DNA follows: TGTGCCAGTAGTATAGATACCGGGACAGTGACTGGCTACACCTTC.